This T cell receptor (beta chain) was captured by sequencing in a study of CD8 T cells in ankylosing spondylitis. Broader study findings: In ankylosing spondylitis blood, a motif of eight highly homologous TCR beta variants appeared characteristic. Both synovial fluid and blood in reactive arthritis had previously been reported to carry some motif variants. Disease-linked clones displayed a CD8+ phenotype and appeared relatively rarely in peripheral blood. In ankylosing spondylitis patients, matched synovial fluid reportedly showed significant enrichment of disease-linked clones.

Regarding this clonotype: Its cognate antigen is unknown.

This CDR3 spans 18 amino acids. The V end was cut by 1 base, the J end by 0 bases, with 15 bases between. Per the germline V gene, CDR1 is LGHDT and CDR2 is YNNKEL (reference sequence). Making use of molecular barcodes, quantitative 5'-RACE generated TCR beta libraries. In TCRdb, the 5' RACE reads were re-called with MiXCR into one record per CDR3 protein. Among over 200,000 distinct CDR3 sequences, approximately 20% were seen once, and the ten largest hold under 55%. The material sequenced was blood, either unsorted or a sorted T cell fraction (not recorded which). This chain joins TRBV3-1 and TRBJ2-2; D unresolved. The sequence was collected from a male donor with ankylosing spondylitis. In nucleotides, the CDR3 is TGTGCCAGCAGCCAAGTGGGGATGTTTGCGCCGAACACCGGGGAGCTGTTTTTT. This codes for CASSQVGMFAPNTGELFF.